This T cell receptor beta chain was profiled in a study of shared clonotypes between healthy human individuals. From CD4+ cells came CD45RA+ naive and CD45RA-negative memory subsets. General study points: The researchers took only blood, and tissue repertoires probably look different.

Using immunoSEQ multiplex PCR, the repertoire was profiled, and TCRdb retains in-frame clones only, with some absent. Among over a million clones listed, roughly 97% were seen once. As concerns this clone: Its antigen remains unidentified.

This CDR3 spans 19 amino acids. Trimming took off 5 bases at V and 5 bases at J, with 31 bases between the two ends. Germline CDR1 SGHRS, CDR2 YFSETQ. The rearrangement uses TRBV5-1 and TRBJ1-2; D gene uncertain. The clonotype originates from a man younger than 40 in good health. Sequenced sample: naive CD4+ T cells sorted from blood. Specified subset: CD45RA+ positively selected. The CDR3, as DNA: TGCGCCAGCAGTTATCTGGGAGACCTTCAGCTTTCGGGAATGTATGGCTACACCTTC. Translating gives CASSYLGDLQLSGMYGYTF.